These 7 T cell receptor beta chains originate from one sample sequenced in a study of early T cells in non-severe SARS-CoV-2 infection. MiXCR, run by TCRdb on the 5' RACE reads, gives a single entry per CDR3 protein. The table shows 65,000 to 95,000 distinct CDR3 sequences, with 4.5% to 6% occurring only once. This sample comprised whole blood, obtained at baseline. These receptors originate from an adult who was a healthcare worker with PCR-confirmed SARS-CoV-2 infection or an uninfected control (not recorded which).

This clonotype was seen repeatedly, ten times or more. This chain uses TRBV19 with TRBJ2-1, with D unclear. The CDR3 contains 17 residues. Germline V lookup: CDR1 LNHDA, CDR2 SQIVND (reference sequence). V was cut by 6 bases and J by 0 bases, with 18 bases left in between. The DNA for the CDR3 is TGTGCCAGTAGAACAACCTTTGGGGTAAGCTCCTACAATGAGCAGTTCTTC. This gives the protein CASRTTFGVSSYNEQFF.

The chain couples TRBV20-1 to TRBJ1-2; D might be TRBD1 (6 bases). V gave up 6 bases and J gave up 2 bases, with 10 bases separating them. The CDR3 runs to 12 residues. CDR1 and CDR2 from the germline V gene are DFQATT and SNEGSKA (reference sequence). The CDR3 sequence is CSASGQNYGYTF. CDR3 nucleotide sequence: TGCAGTGCCTCTGGACAGAACTATGGCTACACCTTC.

In this sample, this clonotype turned up many times. V gene TRBV27 combines with J gene TRBJ1-5; D remains unclear. The CDR3 consists of 12 residues. Germline V gene lookup returns CDR1 MNHEY and CDR2 SMNVEV (reference sequence). V was clipped by 8 bases and J by 6 bases, with 11 bases between them. The CDR3, as DNA: TGTGCCAGCGGATTTGGGAGTCAGCCCCAGCATTTT. Its protein product is CASGFGSQPQHF.

This clonotype was picked up many times. This chain links TRBV29-1 with TRBJ2-1, with 7 nucleotides matching TRBD1. Germline CDR1 is SQVTM and CDR2 is ANQGSEA. Trimming removed 4 bases from V and 3 bases from J; junction bases left unmatched: 9. The CDR3 consists of 15 residues. In DNA form, the CDR3 reads TGCAGCGTTGCCCAGGGGGTTGTTGACTACAATGAGCAGTTCTTC. It encodes CSVAQGVVDYNEQFF.

Ten or more counts support this clonotype. The chain has TRBV29-1 and TRBJ2-4; TRBD2 aligns across 9 bases. CDR1 and CDR2 from the germline V gene are SQVTM and ANQGSEA. The CDR3 totals 15 residues. With V trimmed by 6 bases and J by 7 bases, 13 bases remained unmatched. The CDR3 loop reads CSVTPGAGGSNIQYF. The CDR3 region has the DNA TGCAGCGTCACCCCCGGTGCGGGAGGGTCGAACATTCAGTACTTC.

At least ten counts were recorded for this clonotype. The V gene is TRBV19, the J gene TRBJ2-1; unclear D gene. V lost 1 base, J lost 10 bases, and 11 bases lay in between. The CDR3 sequence is 13 residues long. The germline V gene encodes CDR1 LNHDA and CDR2 SQIVND (reference sequence). CDR3 loop: CASSIAQRQEQFF. CDR3 DNA: TGTGCCAGTAGTATAGCTCAAAGGCAGGAGCAGTTCTTC.

V and J are TRBV5-1 and TRBJ2-3, with D uncertain. This CDR3 spans 16 amino acids. V was clipped by 0 bases and J by 1 base, with 12 bases between them. Germline V gene data show CDR1 as SGHRS and CDR2 as YFSETQ. The CDR3 is CASSLVAAAGTDTQYF. The CDR3 bases are TGCGCCAGCAGCTTGGTAGCTGCGGCGGGCACAGATACGCAGTATTTT.